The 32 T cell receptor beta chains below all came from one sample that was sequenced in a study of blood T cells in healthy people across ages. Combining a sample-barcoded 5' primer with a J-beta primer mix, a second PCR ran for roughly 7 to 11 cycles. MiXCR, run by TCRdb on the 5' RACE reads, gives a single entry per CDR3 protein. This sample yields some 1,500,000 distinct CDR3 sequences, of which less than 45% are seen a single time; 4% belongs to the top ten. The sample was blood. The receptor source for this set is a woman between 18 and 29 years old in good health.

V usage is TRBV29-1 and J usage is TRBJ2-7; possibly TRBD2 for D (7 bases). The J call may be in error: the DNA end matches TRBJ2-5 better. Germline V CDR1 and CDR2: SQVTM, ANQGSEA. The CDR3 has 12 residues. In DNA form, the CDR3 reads TGCAGCGTTGACAGGGAGGGGGGGACCCAGTACTTC. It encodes CSVDREGGTQYF.

This CDR3 is CAWSGGQRYEQYF. DNA of the CDR3: TGTGCCTGGAGTGGGGGACAGCGCTACGAGCAGTACTTC. This sequence joins TRBV30 and TRBJ2-7; 7 bases are shared with TRBD1. CDR1 is GTSNPN, CDR2 SVGIG, per germline (reference sequence). The ends lost 1 base at V and 3 bases at J; junction bases unmatched: 3. This CDR3 has 13 residues.

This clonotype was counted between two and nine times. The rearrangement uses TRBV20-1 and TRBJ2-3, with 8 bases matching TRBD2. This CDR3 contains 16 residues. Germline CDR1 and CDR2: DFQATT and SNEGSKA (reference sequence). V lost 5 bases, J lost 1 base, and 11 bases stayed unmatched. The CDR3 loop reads CSAAPLSGSRTDTQYF. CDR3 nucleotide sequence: TGCAGTGCTGCCCCATTAAGCGGGAGTCGCACAGATACGCAGTATTTT.

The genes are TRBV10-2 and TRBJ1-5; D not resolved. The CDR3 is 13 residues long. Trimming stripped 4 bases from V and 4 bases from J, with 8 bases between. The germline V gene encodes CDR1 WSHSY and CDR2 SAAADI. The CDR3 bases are TGCGCCAGCAGTGTGGACGGTAATCAGCCCCAGCATTTT. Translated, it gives CASSVDGNQPQHF.

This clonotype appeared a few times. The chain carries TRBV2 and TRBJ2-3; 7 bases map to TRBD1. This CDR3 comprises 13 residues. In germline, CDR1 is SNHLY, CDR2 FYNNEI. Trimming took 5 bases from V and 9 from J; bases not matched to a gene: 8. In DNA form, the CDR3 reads TGTGCCAGCAGTTTACAGACAGGGTCAACGCAGTATTTT. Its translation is CASSLQTGSTQYF.

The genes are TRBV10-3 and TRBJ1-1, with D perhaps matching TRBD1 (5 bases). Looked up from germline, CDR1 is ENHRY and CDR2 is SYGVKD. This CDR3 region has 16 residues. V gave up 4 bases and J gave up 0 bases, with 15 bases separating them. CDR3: CAISGPYDSLNTEAFF. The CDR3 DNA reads TGTGCCATCAGTGGACCGTACGACAGCCTGAACACTGAAGCTTTCTTT.

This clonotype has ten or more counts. As DNA, the CDR3 is TGTGCCAGCAGCTCCGACAGGGCAACCTACAATGAGCAGTTCTTC. It yields the protein CASSSDRATYNEQFF. The gene calls are TRBV7-2 and TRBJ2-1; 7 bases align to TRBD1. The CDR3 has 15 residues. Germline V CDR1 and CDR2: SGHTA, FQGNSA. Trimming removed 4 bases from V and 2 bases from J; junction bases left unmatched: 5.

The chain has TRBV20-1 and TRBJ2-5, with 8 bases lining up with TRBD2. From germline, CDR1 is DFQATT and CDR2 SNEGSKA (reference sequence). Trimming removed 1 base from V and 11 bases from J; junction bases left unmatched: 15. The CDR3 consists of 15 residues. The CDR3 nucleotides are TGCAGTGCTAGAGTGCCCAGCGGGAGTGATAATGAGCAGTACTTC. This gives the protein CSARVPSGSDNEQYF.

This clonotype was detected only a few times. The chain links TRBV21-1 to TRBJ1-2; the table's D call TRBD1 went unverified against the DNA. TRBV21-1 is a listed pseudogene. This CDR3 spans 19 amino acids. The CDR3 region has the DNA TGTGCCAGCAGCCACCGAAAAGGGCGGAGGGGCGCCTTTTACTATGGCTACACCTTC. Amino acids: CASSHRKGRRGAFYYGYTF.

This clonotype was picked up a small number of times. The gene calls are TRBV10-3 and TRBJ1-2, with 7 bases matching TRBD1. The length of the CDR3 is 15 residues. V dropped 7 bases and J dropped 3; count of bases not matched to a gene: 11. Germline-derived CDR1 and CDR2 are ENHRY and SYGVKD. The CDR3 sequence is CAINTPGQKDYGYTF. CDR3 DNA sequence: TGTGCCATCAATACTCCGGGACAGAAAGACTATGGCTACACCTTC.

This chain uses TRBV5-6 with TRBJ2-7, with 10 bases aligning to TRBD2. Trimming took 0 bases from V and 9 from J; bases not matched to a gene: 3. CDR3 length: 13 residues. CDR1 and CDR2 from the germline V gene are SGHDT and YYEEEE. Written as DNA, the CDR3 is TGTGCCAGCAGCTTGGTCGTAGCGGGAGGGCAGTACTTC. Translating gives CASSLVVAGGQYF.

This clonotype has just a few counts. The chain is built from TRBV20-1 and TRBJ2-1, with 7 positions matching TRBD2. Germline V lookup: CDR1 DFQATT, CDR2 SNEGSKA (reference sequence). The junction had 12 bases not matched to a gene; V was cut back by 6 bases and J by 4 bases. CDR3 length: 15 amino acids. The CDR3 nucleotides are TGCAGTGCAGCGGGACGGAGGGAAGTATACAATGAGCAGTTCTTC. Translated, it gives CSAAGRREVYNEQFF.

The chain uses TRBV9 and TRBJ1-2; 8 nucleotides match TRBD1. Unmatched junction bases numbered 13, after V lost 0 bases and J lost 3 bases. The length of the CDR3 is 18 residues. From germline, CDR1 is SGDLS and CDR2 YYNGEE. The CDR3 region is CASSVVGGRGLSDYGYTF. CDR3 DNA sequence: TGTGCCAGCAGCGTAGTTGGGGGCAGGGGGCTTAGTGACTATGGCTACACCTTC.

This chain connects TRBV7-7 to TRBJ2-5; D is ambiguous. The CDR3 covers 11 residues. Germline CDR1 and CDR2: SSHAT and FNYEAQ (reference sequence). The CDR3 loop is CAGSHGDTQYF. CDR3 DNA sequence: TGTGCTGGCAGCCATGGCGACACCCAGTACTTC.

CDR3 sequence (DNA): TGTGCCAGCCGGTGGACAGGGGGGGCCGAGCAGTTCTTC. It encodes CASRWTGGAEQFF. This rearrangement joins TRBV7-9 to TRBJ2-1; 10 nucleotides agree with TRBD1. This CDR3 is built from 13 residues. V lost 8 bases, J lost 10 bases, and 8 bases stayed unmatched. CDR1 SEHNR and CDR2 FQNEAQ come from the germline V gene (reference sequence).

CDR3 DNA: TGTGCCAGCAGTTTACTGGGGGAGTACCACGAGCAGTACTTC. Translation: CASSLLGEYHEQYF. The genes are TRBV12-3 or TRBV12-4 and TRBJ2-7, with D possibly being TRBD1 or TRBD2 (5 bases each). CDR3 length: 14 residues. V lost 2 bases, J lost 5 bases, and 13 bases lay in between.

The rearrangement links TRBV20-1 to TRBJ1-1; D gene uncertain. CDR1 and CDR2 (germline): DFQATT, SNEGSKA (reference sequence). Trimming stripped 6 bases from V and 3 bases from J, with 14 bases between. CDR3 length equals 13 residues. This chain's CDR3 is CSATTDGDTEAFF. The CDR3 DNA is TGCAGTGCAACGACGGATGGTGACACTGAAGCTTTCTTT.

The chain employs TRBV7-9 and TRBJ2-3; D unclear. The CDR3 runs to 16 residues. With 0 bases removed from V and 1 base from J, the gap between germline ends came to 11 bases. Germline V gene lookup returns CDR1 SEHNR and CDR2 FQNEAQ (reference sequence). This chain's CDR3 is CASSLAVSHGTDTQYF. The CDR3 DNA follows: TGTGCCAGCAGCTTAGCGGTCAGTCACGGCACAGATACGCAGTATTTT.

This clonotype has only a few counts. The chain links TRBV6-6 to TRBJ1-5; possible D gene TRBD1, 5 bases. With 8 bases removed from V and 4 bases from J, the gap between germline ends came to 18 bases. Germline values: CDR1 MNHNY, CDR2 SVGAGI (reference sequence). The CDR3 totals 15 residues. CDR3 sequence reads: CASGPLGRGNQPQHF. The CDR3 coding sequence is TGTGCCAGCGGTCCCTTGGGGCGCGGGAATCAGCCCCAGCATTTT.

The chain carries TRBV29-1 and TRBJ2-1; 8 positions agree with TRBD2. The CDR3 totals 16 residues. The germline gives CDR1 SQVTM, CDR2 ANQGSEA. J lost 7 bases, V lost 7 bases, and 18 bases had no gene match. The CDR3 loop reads CSGRKYGGLGLNEQFF. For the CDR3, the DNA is TGCAGCGGCCGAAAATACGGGGGACTAGGGCTGAATGAGCAGTTCTTC.

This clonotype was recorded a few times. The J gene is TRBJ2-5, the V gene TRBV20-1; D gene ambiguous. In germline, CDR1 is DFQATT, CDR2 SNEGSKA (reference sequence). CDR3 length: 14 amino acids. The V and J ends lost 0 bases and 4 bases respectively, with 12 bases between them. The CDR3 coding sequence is TGCAGTGCTAGAGATATGTCCAGGCTAGAGACCCAGTACTTC. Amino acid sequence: CSARDMSRLETQYF.

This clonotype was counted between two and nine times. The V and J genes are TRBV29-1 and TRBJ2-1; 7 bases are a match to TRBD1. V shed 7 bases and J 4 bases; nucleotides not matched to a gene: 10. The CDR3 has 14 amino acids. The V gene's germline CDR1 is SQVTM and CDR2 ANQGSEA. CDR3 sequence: CSAGQVGTYNEQFF. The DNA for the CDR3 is TGCAGCGCTGGACAGGTCGGGACGTACAATGAGCAGTTCTTC.

CDR3 nucleotide sequence: TGTGCCAGCAGCCCTTGGGGGAAGAGCACTGAAGCTTTCTTT. Translation gives CASSPWGKSTEAFF. The V and J genes are TRBV6-6 and TRBJ1-1; D may be TRBD1 (5 bases). CDR3 size: 14 residues. The germline V gene has CDR1 MNHNY and CDR2 SVGAGI (reference sequence). V lost 6 bases to trimming and J lost 4 bases, with 15 bases between them.

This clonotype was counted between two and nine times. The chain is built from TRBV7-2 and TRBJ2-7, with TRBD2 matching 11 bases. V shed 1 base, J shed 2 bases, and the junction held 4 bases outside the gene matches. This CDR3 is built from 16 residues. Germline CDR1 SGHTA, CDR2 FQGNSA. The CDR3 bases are TGTGCCAGCAGCTTAGAAGGGACTAGCGGAACCTACGAGCAGTACTTC. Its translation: CASSLEGTSGTYEQYF. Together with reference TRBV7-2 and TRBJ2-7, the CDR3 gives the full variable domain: GAGVSQSPSNKVTEKGKDVELRCDPISGHTALYWYRQSLGQGLEFLIYFQGNSAPDKSGLPSDRFSAERTGGSVSTLTIQRTQQEDSAVYLCASSLEGTSGTYEQYFGPGTRLTVT.

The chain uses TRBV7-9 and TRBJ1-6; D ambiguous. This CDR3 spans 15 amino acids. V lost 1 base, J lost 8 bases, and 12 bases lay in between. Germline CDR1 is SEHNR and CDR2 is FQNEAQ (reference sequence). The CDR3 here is CASSLEIRRDSPLHF. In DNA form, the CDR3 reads TGTGCCAGCAGCTTAGAAATTCGGCGGGATTCACCCCTCCACTTT.

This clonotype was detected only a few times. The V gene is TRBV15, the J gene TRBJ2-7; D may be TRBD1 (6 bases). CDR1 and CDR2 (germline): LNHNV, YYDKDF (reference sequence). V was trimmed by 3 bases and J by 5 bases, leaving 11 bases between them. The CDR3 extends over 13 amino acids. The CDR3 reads CATSSRQVHEQYF. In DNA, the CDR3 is TGTGCCACCAGCAGCAGACAGGTCCACGAGCAGTACTTC.

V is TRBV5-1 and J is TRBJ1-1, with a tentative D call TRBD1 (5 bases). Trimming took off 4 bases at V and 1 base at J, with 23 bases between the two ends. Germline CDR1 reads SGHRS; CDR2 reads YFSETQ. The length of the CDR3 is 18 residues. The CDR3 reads CASSPLWQGRAPNTEAFF. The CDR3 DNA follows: TGCGCCAGCAGCCCGCTATGGCAGGGTAGAGCGCCGAACACTGAAGCTTTCTTT. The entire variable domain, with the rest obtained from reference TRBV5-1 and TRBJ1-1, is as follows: KAGVTQTPRYLIKTRGQQVTLSCSPISGHRSVSWYQQTPGQGLQFLFEYFSETQRNKGNFPGRFSGRQFSNSRSEMNVSTLELGDSALYLCASSPLWQGRAPNTEAFFGQGTRLTVV.

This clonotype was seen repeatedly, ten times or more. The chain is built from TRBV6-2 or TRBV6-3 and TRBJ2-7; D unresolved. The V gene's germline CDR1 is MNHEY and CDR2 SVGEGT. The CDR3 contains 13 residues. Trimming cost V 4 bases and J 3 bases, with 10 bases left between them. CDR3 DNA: TGTGCCAGCAGTTGGACGGAACTCTACGAGCAGTACTTC. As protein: CASSWTELYEQYF.

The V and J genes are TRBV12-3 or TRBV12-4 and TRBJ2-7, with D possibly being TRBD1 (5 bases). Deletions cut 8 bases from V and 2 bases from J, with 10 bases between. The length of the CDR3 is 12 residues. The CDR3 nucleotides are TGTGCCAGCGGGCAGGGCCCCTACGAGCAGTACTTC. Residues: CASGQGPYEQYF.

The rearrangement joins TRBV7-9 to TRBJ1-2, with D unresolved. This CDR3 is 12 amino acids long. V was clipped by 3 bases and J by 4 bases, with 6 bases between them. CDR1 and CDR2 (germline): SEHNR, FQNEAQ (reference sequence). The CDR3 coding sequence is TGTGCCAGCAGCTTCGGCTTCTATGGCTACACCTTC. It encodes CASSFGFYGYTF.

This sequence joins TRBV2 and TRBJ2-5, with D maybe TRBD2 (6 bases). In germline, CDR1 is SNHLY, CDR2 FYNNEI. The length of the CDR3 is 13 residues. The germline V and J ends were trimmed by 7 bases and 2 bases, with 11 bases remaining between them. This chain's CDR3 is CASKEGRQETQYF. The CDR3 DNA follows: TGTGCCAGCAAGGAGGGGAGACAAGAGACCCAGTACTTC.

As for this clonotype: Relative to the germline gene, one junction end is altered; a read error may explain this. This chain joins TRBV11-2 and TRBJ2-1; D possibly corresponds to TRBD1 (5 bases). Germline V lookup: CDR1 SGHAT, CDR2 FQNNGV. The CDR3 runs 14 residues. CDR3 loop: CANSPRAQGNEQFF. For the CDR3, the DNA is TGTGCCAACAGCCCTCGGGCGCAGGGAAATGAGCAGTTCTTC.